This T cell receptor (beta chain) appears in the sequencing data of a study of blood T cell repertoires in COVID-19. Profiling relied on immunoSEQ multiplex PCR, and the TCRdb table lists in-frame clones only, not all of them. This sample yields 250,000 to 300,000 clones, of which around 90% are seen a single time; 1% to 1.3% belongs to the top ten. Participants were aged about 18 to 100 years, lived in around 25 US areas, and enrolled virtually. This CDR3 is 13 amino acids long. Trimming removed 4 bases from V and 7 bases from J, with 11 bases in between. CDR1 and CDR2 from the germline V gene are SEHNR and FQNEAQ (reference sequence).

The sequenced sample was PBMCs or T cells enriched from blood (not recorded which). V and J are TRBV7-9 and TRBJ2-1; D is uncertain. This TCR was sampled from a woman under 40 who had recovered from COVID-19. For the CDR3, the DNA is TGTGCCAGCAGCTCCCGACTTGGAAATGAGCAGTTCTTC. Translation gives CASSSRLGNEQFF.